The rows below give T cell receptor beta chains drawn from one sample of a study of blood T cell repertoires in COVID-19. Profiling relied on immunoSEQ multiplex PCR, and the TCRdb table lists in-frame clones only, not all of them. The data hold about 120,000 clones, with 75% to 90% observed a single time. Sample: peripheral blood. The receptor source for this set is a man in his sixties or seventies with active or convalescent COVID-19. Both conserved end residues are part of each CDR3. Each record gives: V gene, J gene, clone size, D gene, CDR3 DNA, CDR3 protein. The D gene is left open where the match is weak. Expanded clones are given a class, and other clones once, few, many or no size at all.

TRBV9	TRBJ1-1	few	NA	TGTGCCAGCAGCGACATGGGGGCCCCGGCGGCTGAAGCTTTCTTT	CASSDMGAPAAEAFF
TRBV5-1	TRBJ1-2	NA	TRBD1	TGCGCCAGCAGCCAAGGACAGGACTATGGCTACACCTTC	CASSQGQDYGYTF
TRBV5-1	TRBJ2-3	NA	TRBD2	TGCGCCAGCAGCTTAAGGCCGATCGGACTAGCGGGAGCAACAGATACGCAGTATTTT	CASSLRPIGLAGATDTQYF
TRBV29-1	TRBJ1-2	NA	NA	TGCAGCGTTGAGTTCCGGGATCGAAACTATGGCTACACCTTC	CSVEFRDRNYGYTF
TRBV18	TRBJ1-1	few	TRBD1	TGTGCCAGCTCACCCCCGGGTTTGACAGGGGGAACAACTGAAGCTTTCTTT	CASSPPGLTGGTTEAFF
TRBV18	TRBJ1-1	NA	NA	TGTGCCAGCTCACCCGGACAAGTGAACACTGAAGCTTTCTTT	CASSPGQVNTEAFF
TRBV9	TRBJ1-4	NA	NA	TGTGCCAGCAGCCTACAGGGTCCTAATGAAAAACTGTTTTTT	CASSLQGPNEKLFF
TRBV29-1	TRBJ2-7	NA	NA	TGCAGCGTGGGGAGGTGGAGGGCCGAGTTAAAAACTTACGAGCAGTACTTC	CSVGRWRAELKTYEQYF
TRBV7-2	TRBJ1-6	NA	NA	TGTGCCAGCAGCCCGAGATTGAATAATTCACCCCTCCACTTT	CASSPRLNNSPLHF
TRBV10-3	TRBJ2-1	NA	TRBD1	TGTGCCATCACTCCGGGACAGGGGGCCGATGAGCAGTTCTTC	CAITPGQGADEQFF
TRBV7-2	TRBJ2-1	NA	NA	TGTGCCAGCAGCGCGGGACTGAATGACAATGAGCAGTTCTTC	CASSAGLNDNEQFF
TRBV11-3	TRBJ2-7	once	NA	TGTGCCAGCAGCCGTCTTGTCGGGGACGAGCAGTACTTC	CASSRLVGDEQYF
TRBV6-5	TRBJ2-7	NA	TRBD1	TGTGCCAGCAGCGAGAGACAGGGGCACTACGAGCAGTACTTC	CASSERQGHYEQYF
TRBV12-3/TRBV12-4	TRBJ2-7	once	TRBD1	TGTGCCAGCGGGACAGTGTCTCCCTACGAGCAGTACTTC	CASGTVSPYEQYF
TRBV19	TRBJ2-1	NA	TRBD2	TGTGCCAGTAGTATAGGGTTAGCGGGGCAGGCCTCCTACAATGAGCAGTTCTTC	CASSIGLAGQASYNEQFF
TRBV6-5	TRBJ2-7	once	NA	TGTGCCATCGGACAGTCTTACGAGCAGTACTTC	CAIGQSYEQYF
TRBV28	TRBJ1-5	NA	NA	TGTGCCAGCGGTGTCGGGGTGGCCACACAGCCCCAGCATTTT	CASGVGVATQPQHF
TRBV12-3/TRBV12-4	TRBJ2-5	NA	TRBD2	TGTGCCAGCACCCTGGGAGGGGTGGAGACCCAGTACTTC	CASTLGGVETQYF
TRBV3-1/TRBV3-2	TRBJ2-1	NA	TRBD1	TGTGCCAGCAGCCGGGACAGCGGTAATGAGCAGTTCTTC	CASSRDSGNEQFF
TRBV7-9	TRBJ1-3	once	TRBD1	TGTGCCAGCAGCCTGGGACAGGGAGCCTCTGGAAACACCATATATTTT	CASSLGQGASGNTIYF
TRBV3-1/TRBV3-2	TRBJ2-5	NA	TRBD1	TGTGCCAGCAGCCTAAACAGGGGGCCGGAGACCCAGTACTTC	CASSLNRGPETQYF
TRBV7-2	TRBJ1-2	NA	TRBD1	TGTGCCAGCAGGGGACAGGGAACCTTCGGTGGTGGGGGCTACACCTTC	CASRGQGTFGGGGYTF
TRBV3-1/TRBV3-2	TRBJ1-2	NA	NA	TGTGCCAGCAGCCAAGGCGGGAGGGTACCCGGCTACACCTTC	CASSQGGRVPGYTF
TRBV29-1	TRBJ2-7	NA	NA	TGCAGCGTTGCCCCAAACTATATACCCCCCTACGAGCAGTACTTC	CSVAPNYIPPYEQYF
TRBV6-1	TRBJ2-5	NA	TRBD2	TGTGCCAGCAGTGAAGGGGGACTAGCGCGAGAGACCCAGTACTTC	CASSEGGLARETQYF
TRBV19	TRBJ1-1	NA	TRBD1	TGTGCCAGTAGTACGACAGGGGGCGGAGGGTCGGAAGCTTTCTTT	CASSTTGGGGSEAFF
TRBV7-2	TRBJ2-7	NA	TRBD2	TGTGCCAGCAGCTTAGGAGCTAGCGGCGAGCAGTACTTC	CASSLGASGEQYF
TRBV19	TRBJ1-3	NA	NA	TGTGCCAGTAGCGCAACATTTCTCTCTGGAAACACCATATATTTT	CASSATFLSGNTIYF
TRBV9	TRBJ2-3	NA	NA	TGTGCCAGCAGCGAGGCTAGTGTCCCAGATACGCAGTATTTT	CASSEASVPDTQYF